This note documents a single T cell receptor beta chain sequence. Antigen unknown. The sample is drawn from a study of T cell repertoires in cytomegalovirus infection. Study as a whole: Selection of CMV epitopes for the study included recently identified HLA-C-restricted and well-studied HLA-B-restricted ones. Indicated by public TCR beta signatures were CMV infection and matching HLA type. Findings and limits, study-wide: Ex vivo responses were dominated by HLA-C-restricted CMV-specific TCR beta clonotypes. Adding up the frequency of public TCR beta families identified people who carried CMV plus the relevant HLA.

Using its own MiXCR run on the reads, TCRdb lists one record per CDR3 protein. The sample has about 47,000 distinct CDR3 sequences; around 18% are singletons. The CDR3 loop spans 16 amino acids. The germline V gene encodes CDR1 MNHEY and CDR2 SMNVEV (reference sequence). Trimming cost V 4 bases and J 4 bases; bases outside gene matches: 9. Specimen: CD8+ T cells from cultured PBMCs, collected from culture after CMV antigen stimulation. The chain employs TRBV27 and TRBJ1-1; TRBD1 matches 10 bases. This receptor was identified in a human donor in good health (CMV status not recorded). Some clones in this sample may be carry-over from other donors' samples. Written as DNA, the CDR3 is TGTGCCAGCAGTTCGGGGACAGGGGAAGGGGGCACTGAAGCTTTCTTT. Protein: CASSSGTGEGGTEAFF.